This T cell receptor (beta chain) comes out of a study of blood T cell repertoires in COVID-19. At the level of the study: Acute and convalescent COVID-19 specimens originated in the United States, Italy and Spain.

Original data processing: Amplification with reference gene primers provided the estimates of nucleated cell counts. Data came from immunoSEQ multiplex PCR; TCRdb stores just in-frame clones and leaves some out. For V, J and clone size, that table is used; D and trimming come from the DNA. The sample comprises tens of thousands of clones, 90% of which are singletons, and about 1.3% rests with the top ten. Trimming shortened V by 8 bases and J by 11 bases, and 16 bases separated the two germline ends. Germline V gives CDR1 MNHNY, CDR2 SVGAGI (reference sequence). This CDR3 is 12 amino acids long. The sample consisted of peripheral blood. This chain connects TRBV6-6 to TRBJ2-4, with D possibly TRBD1 on 6 matching bases. This TCR was sampled from a man in his sixties with acute or convalescent COVID-19. CDR3 sequence reads: CASDPGQGFQYF. The CDR3 DNA reads as TGTGCCAGCGATCCGGGACAAGGGTTTCAGTACTTC.